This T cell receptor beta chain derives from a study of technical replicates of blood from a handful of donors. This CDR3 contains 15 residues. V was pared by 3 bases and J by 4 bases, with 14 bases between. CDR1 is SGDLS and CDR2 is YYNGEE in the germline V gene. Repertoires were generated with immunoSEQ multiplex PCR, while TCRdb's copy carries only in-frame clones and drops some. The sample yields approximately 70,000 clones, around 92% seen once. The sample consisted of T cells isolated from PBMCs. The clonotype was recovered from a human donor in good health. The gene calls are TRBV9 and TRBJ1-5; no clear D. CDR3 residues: CASSGLRWENQPQHF. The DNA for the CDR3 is TGTGCCAGCAGCGGGTTAAGATGGGAGAATCAGCCCCAGCATTTT.